The sequence of this TCR beta chain was determined in a study of early T cells in non-severe SARS-CoV-2 infection. cDNA molecules, individually, were tagged with unique molecular identifiers. Each CDR3 protein is one row after TCRdb ran MiXCR on the 5' RACE reads. This table holds approximately 77,000 distinct CDR3 sequences, roughly a sixth found once. This sequence originates from an adult who was a healthcare worker with PCR-confirmed SARS-CoV-2 infection or an uninfected control (not recorded which). The specimen was whole blood.

The CDR3 here is CASSESQNNEQFF. The CDR3, as DNA: TGCGCCAGCAGTGAGTCTCAGAACAATGAGCAGTTCTTC. The chain joins TRBV10-1 to TRBJ2-1; no reliable D call. Germline V gene lookup returns CDR1 WNHNN and CDR2 SYGVQD (reference sequence). The germline V and J ends were trimmed by 0 bases and 5 bases, with 5 bases remaining between them. This CDR3 is built from 13 residues.